A selection of T cell receptor beta chains follows, all from one sample in a study of PD-1 blockade in classical Hodgkin lymphoma. Data came from immunoSEQ multiplex PCR; TCRdb stores just in-frame clones and leaves some out. This sample has under 20,000 clones, with more than 75% found just once. Here the sequenced sample was peripheral blood mononuclear cells (PBMCs), taken before the second cycle of nivolumab. These receptors all come from a human donor with classical Hodgkin lymphoma. Both conserved end residues are part of each CDR3. D genes are given only for firm matches. Clone size is shown for a subset of rows, as once, few, many or a class of expanded clone.

V gene	clone size	CDR3 length	J gene	D gene	CDR3 DNA	CDR3 protein
TRBV15	NA	17	TRBJ2-2	NA	TGTGCCACCAGCAGAGATCAACTTTTAGTCAACACCGGGGAGCTGTTTTTT	CATSRDQLLVNTGELFF
TRBV5-1	NA	16	TRBJ1-2	NA	TGCGCCAGCAGCTTGGGGGTCTCCGGGGCTGGCTATGGCTACACCTTC	CASSLGVSGAGYGYTF
TRBV4-2	NA	15	TRBJ1-5	NA	TGTGCCAGCAGCCAAGAAGGAGGGCGGAATCAGCCCCAGCATTTT	CASSQEGGRNQPQHF
TRBV10-3	NA	13	TRBJ1-5	NA	TGTGCCATCAGTGAGTCGTTGGGACGTCCCCAGCATTTT	CAISESLGRPQHF
TRBV6-6	NA	14	TRBJ2-4	TRBD1	TGTGCCAGCAGATTCCCAGGGGGCAGGGACATTCAGTACTTC	CASRFPGGRDIQYF
TRBV27	NA	19	TRBJ2-1	NA	TGTGCCAGCAGAGTTATTTCCGTAGGAGGTACGAGCTCCTACAATGAGCAGTTCTTC	CASRVISVGGTSSYNEQFF
TRBV5-1	NA	14	TRBJ1-1	NA	TGCGCCAGCAGCCTTACAGACATGAACACTGAAGCTTTCTTT	CASSLTDMNTEAFF
TRBV4-3	few	15	TRBJ2-1	TRBD2	TGCGCCAGCAGCCAAGATAGCGGGGCCTACAATGAGCAGTTCTTC	CASSQDSGAYNEQFF
TRBV5-1	few	16	TRBJ2-7	TRBD1	TGCGCCAGCAGCTTGGAACCCTTGGACAGGGGGAACGAGCAGTACTTC	CASSLEPLDRGNEQYF
TRBV7-9	NA	15	TRBJ2-1	TRBD2	TGTGCCAGCAGCGAGGGACTAGCGATATACAATGAGCAGTTCTTC	CASSEGLAIYNEQFF
TRBV29-1	NA	14	TRBJ2-5	TRBD2	TGCGTAGTACCGACTAGCGGGGGAGGAGAGACCCAGTACTTC	CVVPTSGGGETQYF
TRBV7-7	NA	16	TRBJ2-5	NA	TGTGCCAGCAGCTTTGACCTAGGACAGTTTAGGGGGACCCAGTACTTC	CASSFDLGQFRGTQYF
TRBV19	NA	12	TRBJ2-5	NA	TGTGCCAGTAGTATCAGGAGGGAGACCCAGTACTTC	CASSIRRETQYF
TRBV19	few	13	TRBJ1-2	NA	TGTGCCAGTAGTGTGGACGGGAACTATGGCTACACCTTC	CASSVDGNYGYTF
TRBV7-6	NA	14	TRBJ2-7	TRBD1	TGTGCCAGCAGCGCGAGACAGGGATCGGATGAGCAGTACTTC	CASSARQGSDEQYF
TRBV19	NA	13	TRBJ2-3	NA	TGTGCCAGTAGTATATTAGGTAGAGATACGCAGTATTTT	CASSILGRDTQYF
TRBV7-2	NA	15	TRBJ1-1	TRBD1	TGTGCCAGCAGGGTTCCAGGGGGAATGAGCACTGAAGCTTTCTTT	CASRVPGGMSTEAFF
TRBV5-7	NA	19	TRBJ2-3	NA	TGTGCCAGCAGCTTGAGGAGGGGCCTGCCCAGCTCGGACACAGATCCGCAGTATTTT	CASSLRRGLPSSDTDPQYF
TRBV11-3	NA	14	TRBJ2-7	NA	TGTGCCAGCAGCTTAACAGGAACAGCCTACGAGCAGTACTTC	CASSLTGTAYEQYF
TRBV14	once	15	TRBJ2-7	NA	TGTGCCAGCAGCCAAGGGGAAGGGGCCTTCTACGAGCAGTACTTC	CASSQGEGAFYEQYF
TRBV4-3	NA	14	TRBJ2-2	NA	TGCGCCAGCAGCCAAGAGGAAAAGGCCGGGGAGCTGTTTTTT	CASSQEEKAGELFF